This entry lists 20 T cell receptor beta chains sequenced from one sample in a study of shared clonotypes between healthy human individuals. Clones were read by immunoSEQ multiplex PCR, and TCRdb kept only the in-frame ones, dropping some. Here the sample spans roughly 500,000 clones, 95% to 97% being singletons. The source material was naive CD4+ T cells sorted from blood. As for subset: CD45RA+ positively selected. These receptors originate from a woman in her 30s in good health.

V is TRBV11-2 and J is TRBJ2-7; D unclear. Germline values: CDR1 SGHAT, CDR2 FQNNGV. The length of the CDR3 is 11 residues. With 6 bases removed from V and 3 bases from J, the gap between germline ends came to 6 bases. The CDR3 here is CASRLYYEQYF. CDR3 nucleotides: TGTGCCAGCAGGCTATACTACGAGCAGTACTTC. The full variable domain, completed using reference TRBV11-2 and TRBJ2-7, is EAGVAQSPRYKIIEKRQSVAFWCNPISGHATLYWYQQILGQGPKLLIQFQNNGVVDDSQLPKDRFSAERLKGVDSTLKIQPAKLEDSAVYLCASRLYYEQYFGPGTRLTVT.

The CDR3 bases are TGCGCCAGCAGCTTACAGGGGACAGCAGGAAACACCATATATTTT. As protein: CASSLQGTAGNTIYF. The genes are TRBV5-1 and TRBJ1-3; 7 bases match TRBD1. The ends lost 2 bases at V and 4 bases at J; junction bases unmatched: 6. The CDR3 totals 15 residues. The V gene's germline CDR1 is SGHRS and CDR2 YFSETQ.

This chain uses TRBV25-1 with TRBJ2-3; TRBD2 is a possible D gene (6 bases). Germline CDR1 is MGHDK and CDR2 is SYGVNS. V gave up 3 bases and J gave up 6 bases, with 25 bases separating them. The length of the CDR3 is 18 residues. The CDR3, as DNA: TGTGCCAGCAGTGACTGCCTAGCATGGGCCGAAGGAGGGGATACGCAGTATTTT. Residues: CASSDCLAWAEGGDTQYF.

V and J are TRBV4-1 and TRBJ2-1; tentative D call: TRBD2 (5 bases). V lost 3 bases and J lost 5, with 14 bases in between. The V gene's germline CDR1 is MGHRA and CDR2 YSYEKL. This CDR3 has 15 amino acids. The CDR3 DNA sequence: TGCGCCAGCAGCCAGCCACTAGTTCGACACAATGAGCAGTTCTTC. Translated, it gives CASSQPLVRHNEQFF.

V and J are TRBV29-1 and TRBJ1-2, with no clear D. The V end was cut by 2 bases, the J end by 8 bases, with 21 bases between. Germline V CDR1 and CDR2: SQVTM, ANQGSEA. This CDR3 has 15 amino acids. The CDR3 loop reads CSVESRMARPYGYTF. CDR3 sequence (DNA): TGCAGCGTTGAATCCCGCATGGCCAGGCCCTACGGCTACACCTTC.

The chain recombines TRBV27 with TRBJ2-7; D remains unclear. The germline V gene has CDR1 MNHEY and CDR2 SMNVEV (reference sequence). The CDR3 is made up of 13 amino acids. The V gene lost 5 bases and the J gene lost 5 bases, with 13 bases spanning the gap. CDR3 coding DNA: TGTGCCAGCAGTGACCCCTGGATCGACGAGCAGTACTTC. Translated, it gives CASSDPWIDEQYF.

This clone was recorded a few times. V and J are TRBV2 and TRBJ1-2; perhaps TRBD1 as D (5 bases). The CDR3 loop spans 13 amino acids. The V and J ends lost 7 bases and 4 bases respectively, with 13 bases between them. Germline V lookup: CDR1 SNHLY, CDR2 FYNNEI. The CDR3 sequence: CASTRQLIYGYTF. The CDR3 DNA follows: TGTGCCAGCACCAGACAGCTAATCTATGGCTACACCTTC.

The chain carries TRBV27 and TRBJ2-1, with TRBD1 matching over 9 bases. The trim removed 5 bases at V and 7 bases at J, leaving 6 bases unmatched. CDR3 length: 14 residues. CDR1 is MNHEY and CDR2 is SMNVEV in the germline V gene (reference sequence). The CDR3 nucleotides read TGTGCCAGCAGTCAAGGGACAGGGAAGAATGAGCAGTTCTTC. Amino acid sequence: CASSQGTGKNEQFF.

This chain uses TRBV4-1 with TRBJ1-1; TRBD1 is a possible D gene (5 bases). Trimming left V 1 base short and J 7 bases short, with 22 bases between. The CDR3 runs 17 residues. In germline, CDR1 is MGHRA, CDR2 YSYEKL. The CDR3 coding sequence is TGCGCCAGCAGCCAAGTCCCGATTTCAGGGAGATGGGGTGAAGCTTTCTTT. Encoded protein: CASSQVPISGRWGEAFF.

This clone was found once. The J gene is TRBJ2-1, the V gene TRBV13; D perhaps matches TRBD2 (6 bases). Germline lookup yields CDR1 PRHDT and CDR2 FYEKMQ (reference sequence). The CDR3 consists of 18 residues. Deletions cut 4 bases from V and 4 bases from J, with 23 bases between. CDR3 loop: CASSSGEKGSGGYNEQFF. The CDR3 DNA reads as TGTGCCAGCAGCTCAGGAGAAAAGGGTAGCGGTGGGTACAATGAGCAGTTCTTC.

This clone came up once. The gene calls are TRBV7-2 and TRBJ1-4; 10 nucleotides match TRBD1. After removal of 2 bases from V and 5 bases from J, the junction contained 8 bases not matched to a gene. The CDR3 loop spans 17 amino acids. Germline CDR1 reads SGHTA; CDR2 reads FQGNSA. For the CDR3, the DNA is TGTGCCAGCAGCTTACTACCCCTGGGACAGGGGAATGAAAAACTGTTTTTT. This sequence encodes CASSLLPLGQGNEKLFF.

In its sample, this clone was seen once. The chain has TRBV25-1 and TRBJ1-2; D may be TRBD1 (5 bases). Trimming took off 6 bases at V and 5 bases at J, with 10 bases between the two ends. Germline V gene sequence: CDR1 MGHDK, CDR2 SYGVNS. The CDR3 runs to 12 residues. The CDR3 bases are TGTGCCAGCAGCTTACAGGATTATGGCTACACCTTC. It encodes CASSLQDYGYTF.

The chain is built from TRBV5-1 and TRBJ1-1, with TRBD1 matching over 9 bases. This CDR3 contains 16 residues. V lost 4 bases, J lost 1 base, and 8 bases stayed unmatched. Germline loops: CDR1 SGHRS, CDR2 YFSETQ. The CDR3 sequence: CASSPEPGQGNTEAFF. DNA for the CDR3: TGCGCCAGCAGCCCTGAGCCGGGACAGGGGAACACTGAAGCTTTCTTT.

This chain connects TRBV4-2 to TRBJ1-5; 8 bases fit TRBD1. CDR1 and CDR2 from the germline V gene are LGHNA and YNFKEQ. With V trimmed by 2 bases and J by 6 bases, 6 bases remained unmatched. CDR3 length equals 15 residues. CDR3 bases: TGTGCCAGCAGCCAACAGACAGGGGATTTTCAGCCCCAGCATTTT. Translated: CASSQQTGDFQPQHF.

The V gene is TRBV27, the J gene TRBJ1-2; maybe TRBD1 (5 bases). This CDR3 is built from 15 residues. The V end was cut by 2 bases, the J end by 4 bases, with 14 bases between. From germline, CDR1 is MNHEY and CDR2 SMNVEV (reference sequence). As DNA, the CDR3 is TGTGCCAGCAGTTTAGTCGACAGAATCCCCTATGGCTACACCTTC. Its protein is CASSLVDRIPYGYTF.

The rearrangement links TRBV5-1 to TRBJ2-2; 9 bases agree with TRBD1. Looked up from germline, CDR1 is SGHRS and CDR2 is YFSETQ. The CDR3 spans 18 residues. The V segment lost 3 bases and the J segment 7 bases; nucleotides outside the gene matches: 16. The CDR3 sequence: CASSSSQIRTGDLGELFF. The CDR3, as DNA: TGCGCCAGCAGCTCGTCTCAGATCCGGACAGGGGATCTCGGGGAGCTGTTTTTT.

The V and J genes are TRBV18 and TRBJ2-7; D remains unclear. Germline lookup yields CDR1 KGHSH and CDR2 LQKENI. The V gene lost 3 bases and the J gene lost 0 bases, with 9 bases spanning the gap. This CDR3 has 14 amino acids. The DNA for the CDR3 is TGTGCCAGCTCACCGGGCCCGAGCTCCTACGAGCAGTACTTC. Its protein product is CASSPGPSSYEQYF.

V and J are TRBV10-3 and TRBJ1-5; 8 bases are a match to TRBD1. CDR3 length: 13 amino acids. The germline CDR1 and CDR2 sequences are ENHRY and SYGVKD. The V and J ends lost 6 bases and 4 bases, in that order; junction bases with no gene match: 2. The CDR3 here is CAIRTGANQPQHF. The CDR3 region has the DNA TGTGCCATCAGGACAGGGGCTAATCAGCCCCAGCATTTT.

The chain uses TRBV30 and TRBJ2-7, with 10 bases identical to TRBD2. The germline V gene encodes CDR1 GTSNPN and CDR2 SVGIG (reference sequence). V gave up 3 bases and J gave up 3 bases; unmatched junction bases: 8. This CDR3 is built from 15 residues. The CDR3 sequence is CAWRGLAGAIYEQYF. CDR3 nucleotides: TGTGCCTGGAGAGGGCTAGCGGGAGCCATCTACGAGCAGTACTTC.

This sequence joins TRBV7-2 and TRBJ2-7; 13 nucleotides line up with TRBD2. The germline CDR1 and CDR2 sequences are SGHTA and FQGNSA. The J segment lost 3 bases and the V segment lost 6 bases, leaving 5 bases of the junction unmatched. There are 15 residues in the CDR3. The CDR3 loop reads CASSDGTSGIYEQYF. CDR3 nucleotides: TGTGCCAGCAGTGACGGGACTAGCGGGATCTACGAGCAGTACTTC.